The sequence of this T cell receptor beta chain was determined in a study of blood T cell repertoires in COVID-19. Study-level information: Samples of COVID-19 (acute and convalescent) were obtained from the United States, Italy and Spain. PBMCs, B-cell-depleted T cells, or T cells were the source of the cDNA or gDNA that made up the material.

Germline-derived CDR1 and CDR2 are MDHEN and SYDVKM. The CDR3 has 13 amino acids. J was trimmed by 2 bases and V by 5 bases; bases with no gene match: 2. Seattle participants joined during active infection and were tracked over time. Per the original methods: Quantification of nucleated cells was approximated via reference gene primer amplification. Measured with immunoSEQ multiplex PCR; TCRdb has only the in-frame clones, and not every one. The D gene and trimming were derived from the DNA, and the V and J assignments and clone size from that table. In the table there are some 350,000 clones, around 92% of which are singletons.

Sequenced material: peripheral blood. This TCR came from a woman aged 25 to 39 with COVID-19, enrolled during active disease. The genes are TRBV28 and TRBJ2-7, with 8 bases identical to TRBD1. The CDR3 loop reads CASSRQGPYEQYF. For the CDR3, the DNA is TGTGCCAGCAGTAGACAGGGGCCCTACGAGCAGTACTTC.